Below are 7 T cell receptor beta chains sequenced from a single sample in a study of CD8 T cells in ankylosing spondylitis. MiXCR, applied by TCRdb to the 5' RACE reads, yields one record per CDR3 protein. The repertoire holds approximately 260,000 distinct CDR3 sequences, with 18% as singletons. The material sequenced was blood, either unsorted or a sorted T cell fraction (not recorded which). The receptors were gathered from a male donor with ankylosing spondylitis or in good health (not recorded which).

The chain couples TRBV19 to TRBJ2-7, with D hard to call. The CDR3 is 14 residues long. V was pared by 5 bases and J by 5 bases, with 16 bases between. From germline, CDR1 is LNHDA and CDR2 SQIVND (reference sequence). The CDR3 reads CASSPRGVGHEQYF. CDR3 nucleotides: TGTGCCAGTAGTCCCCGTGGGGTAGGGCACGAGCAGTACTTC.

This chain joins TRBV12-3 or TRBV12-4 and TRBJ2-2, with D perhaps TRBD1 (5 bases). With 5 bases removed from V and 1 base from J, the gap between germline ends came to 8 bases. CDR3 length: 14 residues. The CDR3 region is CASSLQENTGELFF. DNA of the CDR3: TGTGCCAGCAGTCTACAGGAGAACACCGGGGAGCTGTTTTTT.

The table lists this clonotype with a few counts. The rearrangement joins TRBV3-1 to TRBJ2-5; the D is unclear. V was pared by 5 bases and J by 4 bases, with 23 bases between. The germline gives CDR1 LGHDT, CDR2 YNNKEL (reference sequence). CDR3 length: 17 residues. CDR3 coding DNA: TGTGCCAGCAGCTCGCCTCCTTTGGAGTTTTCAGGAGAGACCCAGTACTTC. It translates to CASSSPPLEFSGETQYF.

The CDR3 DNA reads as TGTGCCAGCAGCCAAGAGCTAGGGGGCTATGGCTACACCTTC. As protein: CASSQELGGYGYTF. This rearrangement joins TRBV4-2 to TRBJ1-2, with a tentative D call TRBD1 (6 bases). The ends were cut back, 0 bases at V and 4 bases at J, with 9 bases in the middle. Germline V gives CDR1 LGHNA, CDR2 YNFKEQ. This CDR3 has 14 amino acids.

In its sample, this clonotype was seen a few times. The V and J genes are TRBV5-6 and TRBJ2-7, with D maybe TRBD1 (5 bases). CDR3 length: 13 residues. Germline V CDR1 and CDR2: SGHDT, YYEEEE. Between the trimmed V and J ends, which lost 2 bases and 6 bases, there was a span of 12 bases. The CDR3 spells CASSFSGFGEQYF. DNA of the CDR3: TGTGCCAGCAGCTTTTCAGGGTTCGGCGAGCAGTACTTC.

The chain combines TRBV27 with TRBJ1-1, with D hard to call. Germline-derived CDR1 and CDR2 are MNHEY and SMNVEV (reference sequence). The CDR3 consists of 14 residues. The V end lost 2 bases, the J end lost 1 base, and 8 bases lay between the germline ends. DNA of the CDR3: TGTGCCAGCAGTTTACGACGGTGGAACACTGAAGCTTTCTTT. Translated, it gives CASSLRRWNTEAFF.

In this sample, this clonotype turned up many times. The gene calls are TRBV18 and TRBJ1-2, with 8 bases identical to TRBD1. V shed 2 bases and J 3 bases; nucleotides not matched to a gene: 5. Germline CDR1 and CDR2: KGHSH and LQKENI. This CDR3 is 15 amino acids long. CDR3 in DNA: TGTGCCAGCTCACCAAGACAGGGGCCAGACTATGGCTACACCTTC. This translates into CASSPRQGPDYGYTF.